The 8 T cell receptor beta chains below come from one sample, sequenced in a study of Graves' ophthalmopathy and Graves' hyperthyroidism. Amplifying from RNA transcripts, the study obtained TCR beta CDR3 regions. HTBI primers served in a first-round RT-PCR, which a second-round multiplex PCR followed. TCRdb recomputed calls from the multiplex PCR reads with MiXCR, one row per CDR3 protein. The data contain 400,000 to 450,000 distinct CDR3 sequences, roughly 20% of them singletons. Sequencing input: peripheral blood. The origin of the receptors is a woman younger than 30 with stable Graves' hyperthyroidism.

This clonotype was recorded many times. The chain joins TRBV29-1 to TRBJ2-2; D uncertain. Germline CDR1 SQVTM, CDR2 ANQGSEA. This CDR3 region has 13 residues. Trimming shortened V by 6 bases and J by 3 bases, and 11 bases separated the two germline ends. The chain's CDR3 is CSVNTLDTGELFF. CDR3 sequence (DNA): TGCAGCGTAAACACCTTGGACACCGGGGAGCTGTTTTTT.

The chain employs TRBV12-3 or TRBV12-4 and TRBJ1-2, with TRBD1 as a possible D gene (5 bases). The CDR3 extends over 16 amino acids. Trimming cost V 6 bases and J 2 bases, with 19 bases left between them. The CDR3 loop is CASRGLRGVGNYGYTF. DNA of the CDR3: TGTGCCAGCAGGGGCTTGAGAGGGGTGGGAAACTATGGCTACACCTTC.

This clonotype occurred many times. The chain couples TRBV5-1 to TRBJ2-2, with 12 positions matching TRBD2. The CDR3 sequence is 15 residues long. Germline CDR1 reads SGHRS; CDR2 reads YFSETQ. V trimming: 6 bases; J trimming: 5 bases; junction bases outside the gene matches: 5. CDR3 loop: CASIPGTSGTGELFF. In nucleotides, the CDR3 is TGCGCCAGCATCCCCGGGACTAGCGGGACCGGGGAGCTGTTTTTT.

This clonotype was recorded at least ten times. The rearrangement links TRBV4-3 to TRBJ2-7; TRBD1 matches at 7 bases. The J segment lost 2 bases and the V segment lost 3 bases, leaving 7 bases of the junction unmatched. Germline lookup yields CDR1 LGHNA and CDR2 YSLEER. This CDR3 has 15 residues. The CDR3 nucleotides are TGCGCCAGCAGCCATGGCGGCCAGGGGGCCTACGAGCAGTACTTC. Amino acids: CASSHGGQGAYEQYF.

This clonotype was seen many times. The rearrangement uses TRBV24-1 and TRBJ2-4; D possibly corresponds to TRBD2 (6 bases). The germline CDR1 and CDR2 sequences are KGHDR and SFDVKD. The CDR3 contains 15 residues. V lost 4 bases, J lost 2 bases, and 11 bases lay in between. CDR3 sequence (DNA): TGTGCCACCAGTGACCCCCGGGAGACCAAAAACATTCAGTACTTC. This translates into CATSDPRETKNIQYF.

The sample holds many counts of this clonotype. The rearrangement links TRBV18 to TRBJ2-5, with D tentatively TRBD1 or TRBD2 (5 bases each). Trimming stripped 1 base from V and 5 bases from J, with 14 bases between. The length of the CDR3 is 15 residues. Per the germline V gene, CDR1 is KGHSH and CDR2 is LQKENI. CDR3 region: CASSPQGSVGETQYF. The CDR3 coding sequence is TGTGCCAGCTCACCACAGGGGAGTGTCGGGGAGACCCAGTACTTC.

In its sample, this clonotype was seen many times. The CDR3 spells CASRAGANTEAFF. The CDR3 region has the DNA TGTGCCAGCAGGGCCGGGGCGAACACTGAAGCTTTCTTT. The V gene is TRBV27, the J gene TRBJ1-1, with D maybe TRBD1 (5 bases). The CDR3 runs to 13 residues. Trimming left V 6 bases short and J 1 base short, with 9 bases between. Germline CDR1 is MNHEY and CDR2 is SMNVEV (reference sequence).

The rearrangement joins TRBV6-1 to TRBJ1-5, with D uncertain. CDR1 MNHNS and CDR2 SASEGT come from the germline V gene. CDR3 size: 15 residues. V was clipped by 1 base and J by 6 bases, with 13 bases between them. The CDR3 sequence: CASSEGPGSSQPQHF. The CDR3 DNA reads TGTGCCAGCAGTGAAGGTCCGGGCAGTAGTCAGCCCCAGCATTTT.